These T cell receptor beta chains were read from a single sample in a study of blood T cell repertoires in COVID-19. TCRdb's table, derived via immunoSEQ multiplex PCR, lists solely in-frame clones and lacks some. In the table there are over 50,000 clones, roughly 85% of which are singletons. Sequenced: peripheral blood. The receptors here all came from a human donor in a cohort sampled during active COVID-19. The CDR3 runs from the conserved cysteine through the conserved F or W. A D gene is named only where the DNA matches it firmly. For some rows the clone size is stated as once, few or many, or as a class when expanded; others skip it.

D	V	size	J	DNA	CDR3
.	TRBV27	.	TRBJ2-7	TGTGCCAGCAGTCGGGCCAGGGGGGCCTCCCAGTACTTC	CASSRARGASQYF
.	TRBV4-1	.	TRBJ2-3	TGCGCCAGCAGCCGCCCCGGTGAGGCGCAGTATTTT	CASSRPGEAQYF
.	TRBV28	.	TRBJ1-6	TGTGCCAGCAGTCTGTTCGTAGGGAGAAATTCACCCCTCCACTTT	CASSLFVGRNSPLHF
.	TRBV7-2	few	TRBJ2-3	TGTGCCAGCAGCTTGCTAGCGCAGAGCACAGATACGCAGTATTTT	CASSLLAQSTDTQYF
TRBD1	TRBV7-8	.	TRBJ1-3	TGTGCCAGCAGCTGGGACAGGGGCTCTGGAAACACCATATATTTT	CASSWDRGSGNTIYF
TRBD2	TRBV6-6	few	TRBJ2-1	TGTGCCAGCAGTCGAATAGCGGGAGGCCTAACCTACAATGAGCAGTTCTTC	CASSRIAGGLTYNEQFF
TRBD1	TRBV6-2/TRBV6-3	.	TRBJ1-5	TGTGCCAGCAGCCACCCGGGACAGCTCAATCAGCCCCAGCATTTT	CASSHPGQLNQPQHF
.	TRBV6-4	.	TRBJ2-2	TGTGCCAGCAGTGAGACTCCTTACACCGGGGAGCTGTTTTTT	CASSETPYTGELFF
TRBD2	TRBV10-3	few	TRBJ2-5	TGTGCCATCAGACCGGGACTAGCGGGAGAAGAGACCCAGTACTTC	CAIRPGLAGEETQYF
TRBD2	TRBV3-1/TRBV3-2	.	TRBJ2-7	TGTGCCAGCAGCCAAGATCCTAGCGGGAACTCCTACGAGCAGTACTTC	CASSQDPSGNSYEQYF
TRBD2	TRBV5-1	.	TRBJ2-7	TGCGCCAGCAGCTTGATGAGGACTAGCGAATCCTACGAGCAGTACTTC	CASSLMRTSESYEQYF
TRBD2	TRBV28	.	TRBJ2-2	TGTGCCAGCAGTCCTCTGGACCAAGGACTAGCGGGGTACTACACCGGGGAGCTGTTTTTT	CASSPLDQGLAGYYTGELFF
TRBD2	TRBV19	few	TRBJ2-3	TGTGCCAGTAGTAAGGGACTAGCGGGAGATACGCAGTATTTT	CASSKGLAGDTQYF
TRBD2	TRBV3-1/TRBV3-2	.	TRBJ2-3	TGTGCCAGCAGCCAAGAGGGGACTAGCAACACAGATACGCAGTATTTT	CASSQEGTSNTDTQYF
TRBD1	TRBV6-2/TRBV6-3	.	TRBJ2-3	TGTGCCAGCAGTTTGGACAGGGTGGGGGATACGCAGTATTTT	CASSLDRVGDTQYF
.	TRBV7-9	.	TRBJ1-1	TGTGCCAGCAGGCCCCCGGGGGTGCAGACTGAAGCTTTCTTT	CASRPPGVQTEAFF
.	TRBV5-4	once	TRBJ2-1	TGTGCCAGCAGCTTGGGTTCTAGTTTGGATGAGCAGTTCTTC	CASSLGSSLDEQFF
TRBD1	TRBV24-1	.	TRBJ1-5	TGTGCCACCAGTGAGTTTCTTGGACAGGGGCCCAATAGCAATCAGCCCCAGCATTTT	CATSEFLGQGPNSNQPQHF
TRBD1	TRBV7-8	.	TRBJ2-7	TGTGCCAGCAGCTTGACCGGGACAGGGGCGTACGAGCAGTACTTC	CASSLTGTGAYEQYF
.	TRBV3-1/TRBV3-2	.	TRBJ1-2	TGTGCCAGCAGCCAAGGGAGCGGGAGCTATGGCTACACCTTC	CASSQGSGSYGYTF
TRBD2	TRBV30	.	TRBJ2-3	TGTGCCTGGAGTCCGTCGGGACTAGCGGAAAGAGCAGATACGCAGTATTTT	CAWSPSGLAERADTQYF
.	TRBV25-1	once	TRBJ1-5	TGTGCCAGCACTACGGGGGGGGGAAATCAGCCCCAGCATTTT	CASTTGGGNQPQHF
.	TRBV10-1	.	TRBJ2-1	TGCGCCAGCAGTCCAGGGGGGACGGGGATCGAGCAGTTCTTC	CASSPGGTGIEQFF
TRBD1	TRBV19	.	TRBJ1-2	TGTGCCTCACAGGGGGCGAACTATGGCTACACCTTC	CASQGANYGYTF
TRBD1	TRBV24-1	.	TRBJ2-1	TGTGCCACCGGGACAGGGGTCTCGGAGCAGTTCTTC	CATGTGVSEQFF
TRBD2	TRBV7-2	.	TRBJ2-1	TGTGCCAGCAGCCCTAGGGGACTAGCGGGACATGAGCAGTTCTTC	CASSPRGLAGHEQFF
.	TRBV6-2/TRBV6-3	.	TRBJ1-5	TGTGCCAGCAGTTACGCAGACAATCAGCCCCAGCATTTT	CASSYADNQPQHF
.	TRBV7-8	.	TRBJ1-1	TGTGCCAGCAGACGTCAGCGGGGCCGAGGCACTGAAGCTTTCTTT	CASRRQRGRGTEAFF
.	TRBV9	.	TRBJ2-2	TGTGCCAGCAGCGTGGGGCAGAACACCGGGGAGCTGTTTTTT	CASSVGQNTGELFF
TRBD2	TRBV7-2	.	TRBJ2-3	TGTGCCAGCAGAACTAGCGGGAGACCAGATACGCAGTATTTT	CASRTSGRPDTQYF
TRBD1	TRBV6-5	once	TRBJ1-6	TGTGCCAGCAGAGGACAGGGACTTAATTCACCCCTCCACTTT	CASRGQGLNSPLHF